These 27 T cell receptor beta chains originate from one sample sequenced in a study of identical twins. TCRdb recomputed calls from the 5' RACE reads with MiXCR, one row per CDR3 protein. The data hold roughly 250,000 distinct CDR3 sequences, with about 14% observed a single time. The sequenced material came from memory (CD45RO+) T cells sorted from blood. These receptors originate from a young woman in good health.

Note on this clonotype: The junction departs from germline at one end; a sequencing error may be responsible. This chain connects TRBV7-7 to TRBJ2-1; D gene uncertain. The CDR3 consists of 11 residues. Germline lookup yields CDR1 SSHAT and CDR2 FNYEAQ (reference sequence). This CDR3 reads CASSPYHEQFF. In DNA form, the CDR3 reads TGTGCTAGCAGCCCCTATCATGAGCAGTTCTTC.

This chain uses TRBV4-3 with TRBJ2-7, with D hard to call. V shed 1 base and J shed 2 bases, with 15 bases lying between them. Germline CDR1 and CDR2: LGHNA and YSLEER. CDR3 length: 16 residues. The CDR3 loop reads CASSQGLENPPYEQYF. The CDR3 DNA reads TGCGCCAGCAGCCAAGGCCTGGAAAACCCGCCCTACGAGCAGTACTTC.

Ten or more counts support this clonotype. The V and J genes are TRBV5-1 and TRBJ2-2; possible D gene TRBD1, 5 bases. V gave up 3 bases and J gave up 4 bases, with 10 bases separating them. The germline V gene encodes CDR1 SGHRS and CDR2 YFSETQ. CDR3 length: 14 residues. CDR3 DNA sequence: TGCGCCAGCAGCTCAAACAGGATCACCGGGGAGCTGTTTTTT. Protein product: CASSSNRITGELFF.

This clonotype showed up just a few times. V gene TRBV5-1 combines with J gene TRBJ1-2; TRBD1 is a possible D gene (5 bases). Trimming took off 8 bases at V and 4 bases at J, with 21 bases between the two ends. This CDR3 region has 15 residues. The germline gives CDR1 SGHRS, CDR2 YFSETQ. The CDR3 region is CASLPFGGSGYGYTF. CDR3 DNA: TGCGCCAGTCTACCCTTCGGGGGGAGCGGCTATGGCTACACCTTC.

The chain employs TRBV5-1 and TRBJ2-7; D is possibly TRBD1 (6 bases). Trimming stripped 4 bases from V and 5 bases from J, with 19 bases between. Germline CDR1 reads SGHRS; CDR2 reads YFSETQ. The length of the CDR3 is 15 residues. CDR3 DNA sequence: TGCGCCAGCAGCGACCCACAGGGAGCTGGCCACGAGCAGTACTTC. Protein: CASSDPQGAGHEQYF.

The CDR3 sequence is CASNKWVLSTDTQYF. The CDR3 region has the DNA TGTGCCAGCAACAAATGGGTCCTTAGCACAGATACGCAGTATTTT. The rearrangement links TRBV7-8 to TRBJ2-3, with D unclear. V lost 7 bases to trimming and J lost 0 bases, with 14 bases between them. Germline CDR1 reads SGHVS; CDR2 reads FQNEAQ. The CDR3 extends over 15 amino acids.

The chain joins TRBV3-1 to TRBJ2-5; 11 bases are shared with TRBD2. Germline V lookup: CDR1 LGHDT, CDR2 YNNKEL (reference sequence). There are 15 residues in the CDR3. J was trimmed by 8 bases and V by 4 bases; bases with no gene match: 9. The CDR3 loop reads CASSRSGGGPKTQYF. The CDR3 nucleotides are TGTGCCAGCAGCCGTAGCGGGGGGGGGCCAAAAACCCAGTACTTC.

This clonotype is medium-sized (0.01 to 0.1%) within its sample. The rearrangement uses TRBV6-2 or TRBV6-3 and TRBJ2-1; D not certain. This CDR3 is built from 12 residues. Germline V lookup: CDR1 MNHEY, CDR2 SVGEGT. V was trimmed by 2 bases and J by 7 bases, leaving 6 bases between them. In DNA form, the CDR3 reads TGTGCCAGCAGTTACGCAAGAAATGAGCAGTTCTTC. Translated, it gives CASSYARNEQFF.

This clonotype has only a few counts. DNA for the CDR3: TGTGCCTGGGATGGGGGGGTCAGCACAGATACGCAGTATTTT. Amino acids: CAWDGGVSTDTQYF. V and J are TRBV30 and TRBJ2-3, with 7 bases matching TRBD2. Trimming removed 5 bases from V and 0 bases from J; junction bases left unmatched: 5. Germline V CDR1 and CDR2: GTSNPN, SVGIG (reference sequence). The CDR3 loop spans 14 amino acids.

There are a few counts of this clonotype. V and J are TRBV29-1 and TRBJ1-2; D is possibly TRBD1 (6 bases). The CDR3 extends over 14 amino acids. The germline V and J ends were trimmed by 6 bases and 7 bases, with 21 bases remaining between them. The germline gives CDR1 SQVTM, CDR2 ANQGSEA. The CDR3 loop reads CSVAQGSLSSGYTF. As DNA, the CDR3 is TGCAGCGTGGCACAGGGATCTCTGTCTAGTGGCTACACCTTC.

This clonotype was seen a handful of times. The genes are TRBV7-2 and TRBJ1-3; D uncertain. Germline V gene lookup returns CDR1 SGHTA and CDR2 FQGNSA. The CDR3 runs 14 residues. V was pared by 1 base and J by 4 bases, with 8 bases between. The CDR3 DNA reads as TGTGCCAGCAGCTTAGATAGACCCGGAAACACCATATATTTT. Translation gives CASSLDRPGNTIYF.

This clonotype was detected many times. The gene calls are TRBV20-1 and TRBJ2-7; no clear D. In germline, CDR1 is DFQATT, CDR2 SNEGSKA (reference sequence). The CDR3 length is 12 residues. Trimming stripped 5 bases from V and 2 bases from J, with 10 bases between. CDR3 protein: CSAGRQTYEQYF. The CDR3 DNA follows: TGCAGTGCTGGGCGGCAAACCTACGAGCAGTACTTC.

This clonotype was observed a handful of times. V is TRBV20-1 and J is TRBJ2-5; D perhaps matches TRBD1 (6 bases). This CDR3 spans 13 amino acids. The ends were cut back, 1 base at V and 5 bases at J, with 11 bases in the middle. The germline CDR1 and CDR2 sequences are DFQATT and SNEGSKA (reference sequence). The CDR3 reads CSARGPQGETQYF. The CDR3 coding sequence is TGCAGTGCTAGAGGTCCTCAGGGGGAGACCCAGTACTTC.

This chain connects TRBV20-1 to TRBJ2-3; 12 bases fit TRBD2. V was clipped by 6 bases and J by 4 bases; unmatched bases: 5. The CDR3 runs to 14 residues. CDR1 and CDR2 (germline): DFQATT, SNEGSKA (reference sequence). CDR3 nucleotides: TGCAGTGCCCACCTAGCGGGAGGGTCAGATACGCAGTATTTT. It is translated as CSAHLAGGSDTQYF.

The chain is built from TRBV20-1 and TRBJ2-6; the D gene is possibly TRBD2 (6 bases). Trimming shortened V by 0 bases and J by 3 bases, and 9 bases separated the two germline ends. The CDR3 contains 15 residues. Germline CDR1 and CDR2: DFQATT and SNEGSKA (reference sequence). CDR3 residues: CSARETGDGANVLTF. CDR3 DNA: TGCAGTGCTAGAGAAACGGGGGATGGGGCCAACGTCCTGACTTTC.

At least ten counts were recorded for this clonotype. This rearrangement joins TRBV3-1 to TRBJ1-4; maybe TRBD1 (5 bases). Germline V gene sequence: CDR1 LGHDT, CDR2 YNNKEL (reference sequence). The CDR3 totals 14 residues. Trimming shortened V by 3 bases and J by 0 bases, and 5 bases separated the two germline ends. DNA for the CDR3: TGTGCCAGCAGCCAGACAGCAACTAATGAAAAACTGTTTTTT. It specifies CASSQTATNEKLFF.

The genes are TRBV18 and TRBJ2-1; D perhaps matches TRBD2 (5 bases). The CDR3 runs 11 residues. CDR1 and CDR2 from the germline V gene are KGHSH and LQKENI. Trimming removed 11 bases from V and 3 bases from J, with 8 bases in between. The CDR3 region has the DNA TGTGCCGCTGGAGGCTACAATGAGCAGTTCTTC. It translates to CAAGGYNEQFF.

This clonotype came up many times. The chain recombines TRBV6-1 with TRBJ2-5; TRBD1 agrees at 8 bases. Germline CDR1 is MNHNS and CDR2 is SASEGT. Losses at the gene ends were 4 bases for V and 4 bases for J; bases not matched to a gene: 5. There are 14 residues in the CDR3. The CDR3 is CASSVTGGRETQYF. CDR3 DNA: TGTGCCAGCAGTGTAACAGGGGGGAGAGAGACCCAGTACTTC.

The rearrangement uses TRBV7-8 and TRBJ1-1, with D maybe TRBD1 (5 bases). The germline V gene encodes CDR1 SGHVS and CDR2 FQNEAQ. The CDR3 runs to 11 residues. V shed 5 bases and J shed 11 bases, with 12 bases lying between them. CDR3 nucleotides: TGTGCCAGCAGCGGCCGGGGGGACGCTTTCTTT. Its protein is CASSGRGDAFF.

This clonotype was observed a handful of times. This chain links TRBV25-1 with TRBJ2-5, with no clear D. The CDR3 sequence is 14 residues long. Germline CDR1 is MGHDK and CDR2 is SYGVNS. V lost 4 bases and J 2 bases, leaving 11 bases between the germline ends. The CDR3 nucleotides are TGTGCCAGCAGTGGATCATTGGGGCAAGAGACCCAGTACTTC. Its protein is CASSGSLGQETQYF.

This clonotype was recorded many times. The chain is built from TRBV14 and TRBJ2-1; D not resolved. Trimming shortened V by 4 bases and J by 4 bases, and 17 bases separated the two germline ends. The germline gives CDR1 SGHDN, CDR2 FVKESK. The CDR3 runs to 16 residues. CDR3 sequence (DNA): TGTGCCAGCAGCCGCCTAAACTCCGGACCTTACAATGAGCAGTTCTTC. Protein sequence: CASSRLNSGPYNEQFF.

This clonotype occurred many times. The V and J genes are TRBV6-5 and TRBJ2-3, with D possibly matching TRBD2 (6 bases). Deletions cut 0 bases from V and 4 bases from J, with 11 bases between. The germline gives CDR1 MNHEY, CDR2 SVGAGI. This CDR3 is 15 amino acids long. For the CDR3, the DNA is TGTGCCAGCAGTTACTCGGACGGGGGTCCAGATACGCAGTATTTT. Protein product: CASSYSDGGPDTQYF.

This clonotype was detected a few times. The CDR3: CASHLPSGEETQYF. DNA for the CDR3: TGTGCCAGCCATCTACCTTCGGGGGAGGAGACCCAGTACTTC. The gene calls are TRBV2 and TRBJ2-5; tentative D call: TRBD2 (6 bases). This CDR3 is 14 amino acids long. Germline values: CDR1 SNHLY, CDR2 FYNNEI. Trimming took 8 bases from V and 5 from J, leaving 18 bases between them. The whole variable domain, remainder taken from reference TRBV2 and TRBJ2-5, is EPEVTQTPSHQVTQMGQEVILRCVPISNHLYFYWYRQILGQKVEFLVSFYNNEISEKSEIFDDQFSVERPDGSNFTLKIRSTKLEDSAMYFCASHLPSGEETQYFGPGTRLLVL.

V usage is TRBV29-1 and J usage is TRBJ2-5; D could derive from TRBD1 or TRBD2 (5 bases each). Germline CDR1 and CDR2: SQVTM and ANQGSEA. This CDR3 comprises 12 residues. Between the trimmed V and J ends, which lost 6 bases and 2 bases, there was a span of 10 bases. The CDR3 DNA sequence: TGCAGCGTGGGGGACGGACAAGAGACCCAGTACTTC. It is translated as CSVGDGQETQYF. The variable domain in full, completed from reference TRBV29-1 and TRBJ2-5, reads SAVISQKPSRDICQRGTSLTIQCQVDSQVTMMFWYRQQPGQSLTLIATANQGSEATYESGFVIDKFPISRPNLTFSTLTVSNMSPEDSSIYLCSVGDGQETQYFGPGTRLLVL.

The V gene is TRBV6-8, the J gene TRBJ2-7; 14 bases line up with TRBD2. V gave up 6 bases and J gave up 6 bases; unmatched junction bases: 4. CDR1 MNHGY and CDR2 SAAAGT come from the germline V gene. There are 14 residues in the CDR3. The CDR3 here is CASRGLAGASEQYF. CDR3 DNA: TGTGCCAGCAGGGGACTAGCGGGAGCCTCCGAGCAGTACTTC.

This clonotype showed up just a few times. The CDR3 reads CAISESSSSSGANVLTF. CDR3 DNA sequence: TGTGCCATCAGTGAGTCGAGTAGTTCTTCTGGGGCCAACGTCCTGACTTTC. The chain has TRBV10-3 and TRBJ2-6; D gene unclear. Germline V gives CDR1 ENHRY, CDR2 SYGVKD. This CDR3 comprises 17 residues. With 0 bases removed from V and 1 base from J, the gap between germline ends came to 10 bases.

The V call is TRBV6-1, the J call TRBJ1-1, with D unresolved. Deletions cut 4 bases from V and 10 bases from J, with 10 bases between. The CDR3 loop spans 11 amino acids. Germline V gives CDR1 MNHNS, CDR2 SASEGT. Written as DNA, the CDR3 is TGTGCCAGCAGTGCGTCGTGGAGAGCTTTCTTT. Translating it yields CASSASWRAFF.